This is a list of T cell receptor beta chains from one sample in a study of T cells after yellow fever vaccination. One entry per CDR3 protein results from TCRdb running MiXCR on the 5' RACE reads. This table has roughly 50,000 distinct CDR3 sequences, 7% to 8.5% appearing once. Source: CD8+ T cells sorted from PBMCs, taken less than 16 days after the first yellow fever vaccination. The receptors here all came from a man aged 18 to 30 who received the YFV17D yellow fever vaccine. CDR3s include the opening cysteine and the closing phenylalanine or tryptophan. A D gene is named only where the DNA matches it firmly. Size is stated for part of the rows, as once, few or many counts, or as a class when the clone is expanded.

D: .; V: TRBV28; size: many; J: TRBJ2-2; CDR3: CASSHGSEGGTGELFF; DNA: TGTGCCAGCAGCCATGGCTCAGAGGGAGGCACCGGGGAGCTGTTTTTT
D: .; V: TRBV12-3/TRBV12-4; size: many; J: TRBJ2-3; CDR3: CASSLVASGRDTDTQYF; DNA: TGTGCCAGCAGTTTGGTTGCTTCCGGCAGGGATACAGATACGCAGTATTTT
D: TRBD1; V: TRBV5-5; size: few; J: TRBJ1-1; CDR3: CASSWTGTNTEAFF; DNA: TGTGCCAGCAGCTGGACAGGGACGAACACTGAAGCTTTCTTT
D: .; V: TRBV20-1; size: many; J: TRBJ2-1; CDR3: CSARDVGSSYNEQFF; DNA: TGCAGTGCTAGAGATGTGGGGAGCTCCTACAATGAGCAGTTCTTC
D: TRBD2; V: TRBV12-3/TRBV12-4; size: many; J: TRBJ2-1; CDR3: CASSYSGVLNEQFF; DNA: TGTGCCAGCAGTTATAGCGGGGTACTCAATGAGCAGTTCTTC
D: .; V: TRBV7-6; size: many; J: TRBJ2-2; CDR3: CASRILESTGELFF; DNA: TGTGCCAGCAGAATACTAGAGAGCACCGGGGAGCTGTTTTTT
D: TRBD2; V: TRBV6-2/TRBV6-3; size: many; J: TRBJ2-3; CDR3: CASSFASGANDYTDTQYF; DNA: TGTGCCAGCAGTTTTGCTAGCGGGGCGAATGATTACACAGATACGCAGTATTTT
D: TRBD1; V: TRBV5-5; size: .; J: TRBJ1-6; CDR3: CASSPTGENSPLHF; DNA: TGTGCCAGCAGCCCGACAGGGGAGAATTCACCCCTCCACTTT
D: TRBD1; V: TRBV6-2/TRBV6-3; size: many; J: TRBJ2-7; CDR3: CASSYYRPRQGGSYEQYF; DNA: TGTGCCAGCAGTTACTACAGACCCAGACAGGGGGGCTCCTACGAGCAGTACTTC
D: TRBD1; V: TRBV3-1; size: many; J: TRBJ2-2; CDR3: CASSPGQGLITGELFF; DNA: TGTGCCAGCAGCCCCGGACAGGGGTTGATCACCGGGGAGCTGTTTTTT
D: .; V: TRBV9; size: many; J: TRBJ2-1; CDR3: CASSPGEGALYNEQFF; DNA: TGTGCCAGCAGCCCGGGGGAGGGGGCTCTCTACAATGAGCAGTTCTTC
D: .; V: TRBV24-1; size: many; J: TRBJ1-5; CDR3: CATLEPQHF; DNA: TGTGCCACCCTGGAGCCCCAGCATTTT
D: .; V: TRBV4-1; size: many; J: TRBJ2-2; CDR3: CASSQDSRGDWELFF; DNA: TGCGCCAGCAGCCAAGATTCGAGGGGGGATTGGGAGCTGTTTTTT
D: .; V: TRBV7-9; size: .; J: TRBJ2-1; CDR3: CASSPNREQFF; DNA: TGTGCCAGCAGCCCGAATCGTGAGCAGTTCTTC
D: TRBD2; V: TRBV5-1; size: many; J: TRBJ2-7; CDR3: CASSSWPSGSSYEQYF; DNA: TGCGCCAGCAGCTCCTGGCCTAGCGGGAGCTCCTACGAGCAGTACTTC
D: .; V: TRBV24-1; size: many; J: TRBJ1-5; CDR3: CATPDGRYSNQPQHF; DNA: TGTGCCACCCCCGACGGCCGCTATAGCAATCAGCCCCAGCATTTT
D: .; V: TRBV29-1; size: .; J: TRBJ1-5; CDR3: CSVEGSFQPQHF; DNA: TGCAGCGTTGAGGGTAGCTTTCAGCCCCAGCATTTT
D: .; V: TRBV5-6; size: .; J: TRBJ2-5; CDR3: CASSRDFQETQYF; DNA: TGTGCCAGCAGCCGGGACTTCCAAGAGACCCAGTACTTC
D: .; V: TRBV7-9; size: few; J: TRBJ2-7; CDR3: CATRNGGTYEQYF; DNA: TGTGCCACCCGAAATGGGGGTACCTACGAGCAGTACTTC
D: TRBD1; V: TRBV12-3/TRBV12-4; size: few; J: TRBJ2-1; CDR3: CASKNRGPYNEQFF; DNA: TGTGCCAGCAAGAACAGGGGACCCTACAATGAGCAGTTCTTC
D: .; V: TRBV11-2; size: many; J: TRBJ1-2; CDR3: CASSLTGRKSGYTF; DNA: TGTGCCAGCAGCTTAACAGGGAGGAAATCTGGCTACACCTTC
D: TRBD2; V: TRBV5-4; size: .; J: TRBJ2-1; CDR3: CASSLTAGLYNEQFF; DNA: TGTGCCAGCAGCTTGACAGCGGGGCTATACAATGAGCAGTTCTTC
D: .; V: TRBV6-5; size: many; J: TRBJ2-6; CDR3: CASSYSPGPGSGANVLTF; DNA: TGTGCCAGCAGTTACTCACCGGGACCGGGCTCTGGGGCCAACGTCCTGACTTTC
D: TRBD1; V: TRBV7-9; size: many; J: TRBJ2-1; CDR3: CASSGSGTGAYNEQFF; DNA: TGTGCCAGCAGCGGATCCGGGACAGGGGCTTACAATGAGCAGTTCTTC
D: .; V: TRBV4-3; size: few; J: TRBJ2-7; CDR3: CASSQGLGEQYF; DNA: TGCGCCAGCAGCCAAGGATTGGGGGAGCAGTACTTC
D: .; V: TRBV21-1; size: many; J: TRBJ1-5; CDR3: CASSSHDRTLQPQHF; DNA: TGTGCCAGCAGCAGTCACGACAGAACACTGCAGCCCCAGCATTTT
D: TRBD2; V: TRBV27; size: many; J: TRBJ2-3; CDR3: CACQRGGTDTQYF; DNA: TGTGCCTGTCAGCGGGGGGGCACAGATACGCAGTATTTT
D: TRBD2; V: TRBV3-1; size: many; J: TRBJ2-2; CDR3: CASSGGPTSGVTGELFF; DNA: TGTGCCAGCAGTGGGGGACCGACTAGCGGGGTCACCGGGGAGCTGTTTTTT
D: .; V: TRBV6-4; size: many; J: TRBJ1-2; CDR3: CASSDSGNGYTF; DNA: TGTGCCAGCAGTGACTCGGGGAATGGCTACACCTTC
D: TRBD1; V: TRBV28; size: many; J: TRBJ2-1; CDR3: CASSPDRGGNEQFF; DNA: TGTGCCAGCAGTCCGGACAGGGGAGGCAATGAGCAGTTCTTC
D: .; V: TRBV11-2; size: many; J: TRBJ1-1; CDR3: CASSPGVRTEAFF; DNA: TGTGCCAGCAGCCCCGGGGTGAGGACTGAAGCTTTCTTT
D: .; V: TRBV7-9; size: many; J: TRBJ2-6; CDR3: CASADSSGANVLTF; DNA: TGTGCCAGCGCAGACAGCTCTGGGGCCAACGTCCTGACTTTC
D: TRBD1; V: TRBV7-9; size: many; J: TRBJ2-1; CDR3: CASSANGTGLNNEQFF; DNA: TGTGCCAGCAGCGCCAACGGGACAGGGCTTAACAATGAGCAGTTCTTC
D: TRBD1; V: TRBV7-9; size: many; J: TRBJ2-5; CDR3: CATQGARETQYF; DNA: TGTGCCACCCAGGGGGCGCGAGAGACCCAGTACTTC
D: .; V: TRBV27; size: few; J: TRBJ1-2; CDR3: CASSRGDSYYGYTF; DNA: TGTGCCAGCAGTAGAGGGGATTCGTACTATGGCTACACCTTC
D: TRBD1; V: TRBV4-2; size: many; J: TRBJ2-2; CDR3: CASSRAVAGTGQTGELFF; DNA: TGTGCCAGCAGCCGAGCAGTGGCTGGGACAGGGCAGACCGGGGAGCTGTTTTTT
D: TRBD2; V: TRBV20-1; size: .; J: TRBJ2-2; CDR3: CSARDKAGANTGELFF; DNA: TGCAGTGCTAGAGATAAGGCGGGGGCGAACACCGGGGAGCTGTTTTTT
D: .; V: TRBV20-1; size: many; J: TRBJ1-1; CDR3: CSAGYTEAFF; DNA: TGCAGTGCAGGGTACACTGAAGCTTTCTTT
D: .; V: TRBV24-1; size: many; J: TRBJ2-1; CDR3: CATSDFPREYNEQFF; DNA: TGTGCCACCAGTGATTTTCCCCGGGAATACAATGAGCAGTTCTTC
D: .; V: TRBV7-9; size: many; J: TRBJ2-1; CDR3: CASSFRLVSYNEQFF; DNA: TGTGCCAGCAGCTTCCGGCTAGTGTCCTACAATGAGCAGTTCTTC
D: TRBD1; V: TRBV7-9; size: many; J: TRBJ2-5; CDR3: CASSNRDRQQETQYF; DNA: TGTGCCAGCAGCAACCGGGACAGGCAACAAGAGACCCAGTACTTC
D: .; V: TRBV13; size: many; J: TRBJ2-3; CDR3: CASSLFSGVDTQYF; DNA: TGTGCCAGCAGCTTATTTTCCGGGGTAGATACGCAGTATTTT
D: .; V: TRBV5-1; size: many; J: TRBJ1-1; CDR3: CASSPRELNTEAFF; DNA: TGCGCCAGCAGCCCCAGGGAGTTGAACACTGAAGCTTTCTTT
D: .; V: TRBV11-3; size: .; J: TRBJ2-3; CDR3: CASSFGEASTDTQYF; DNA: TGTGCCAGCAGCTTTGGGGAAGCTAGCACAGATACGCAGTATTTT
D: .; V: TRBV16; size: .; J: TRBJ1-1; CDR3: CASSQSSTGGTEAFF; DNA: TGTGCCAGCAGCCAATCTAGCACGGGGGGCACTGAAGCTTTCTTT
D: .; V: TRBV29-1; size: many; J: TRBJ1-2; CDR3: CSVVFQGSSNYGYTF; DNA: TGCAGCGTTGTTTTCCAGGGGAGTTCTAACTATGGCTACACCTTC
D: .; V: TRBV7-9; size: .; J: TRBJ2-3; CDR3: CASSNRASTDTQYF; DNA: TGTGCCAGCAGCAACAGGGCTAGCACAGATACGCAGTATTTT